This TCR beta chain was obtained from a study of T cells after yellow fever vaccination. Findings and limits, study-wide: A large majority of primary-vaccination clones showed up again after the booster (around 95% CD4, 88% CD8). Relatively few clonotypes were ones that appeared in both CD4 and CD8 compartments. Though it reached lower strength, the secondary response hit its peak faster, day 5 versus 15.

Trimming took 3 bases from V and 4 from J; bases not matched to a gene: 5. Germline V lookup: CDR1 LNHDA, CDR2 SQIVND (reference sequence). This CDR3 comprises 14 residues. This clonotype was recorded many times. Its antigen remains unidentified. TCR cDNA was made by 5'RACE template switching, adding a universal primer site and UMIs. From the 5' RACE reads, TCRdb called clonotypes with MiXCR, one entry per CDR3 protein. The sample has some 63,000 distinct CDR3 sequences; about 7.8% are singletons. The TCR comes from a man under 40 who received the YFV17D yellow fever vaccine. The starting material was CD8+ T cells sorted from PBMCs, obtained 15 days after the yellow fever booster vaccination. The V and J genes are TRBV19 and TRBJ2-7; TRBD2 agrees at 8 bases. The CDR3 coding sequence is TGTGCCAGTAGTATGGTTGGCGGGAGGTACGAGCAGTACTTC. This sequence encodes CASSMVGGRYEQYF.